This passage covers 32 T cell receptor beta chains from one sample sequenced in a study of blood T cell repertoires in COVID-19. Profiling relied on immunoSEQ multiplex PCR, and the TCRdb table lists in-frame clones only, not all of them. The repertoire holds under 200,000 clones, roughly 80% seen once, with about 1.5% in the top ten. Input material: peripheral blood. These receptor sequences come from a human donor in a cohort sampled during active COVID-19.

This chain connects TRBV6-5 to TRBJ2-3, with 10 bases fitting TRBD1. Germline assignment: CDR1 MNHEY and CDR2 SVGAGI. The CDR3 runs to 15 residues. Trimming took 7 bases from V and 4 from J; bases not matched to a gene: 8. The CDR3 loop reads CASTPRTGGADTQYF. CDR3 DNA: TGTGCCAGCACTCCAAGGACAGGGGGGGCAGATACGCAGTATTTT.

This chain joins TRBV5-8 and TRBJ2-2, with 10 bases matching TRBD1. Germline-derived CDR1 and CDR2 are SGHTS and YDEGEE. This CDR3 is built from 15 residues. Unmatched junction bases numbered 4, after V lost 4 bases and J lost 4 bases. The CDR3 region has the DNA TGTGCCAGCAGCCCACGGACAGGGGGCACCGGGGAGCTGTTTTTT. Residues: CASSPRTGGTGELFF.

This chain joins TRBV21-1 and TRBJ2-6; the table's D call, TRBD2, was not checked against the DNA. TRBV21-1 is termed a pseudogene. This CDR3 comprises 17 residues. CDR3 nucleotide sequence: TGTGCCAGCAGCAAAGGTGTGGGAGGGCTCGGGGCCAACGTCCTGACTTTC. Residues: CASSKGVGGLGANVLTF.

This sequence joins TRBV24-1 and TRBJ1-5; D might be TRBD1 (6 bases). CDR3 length: 16 residues. Looked up from germline, CDR1 is KGHDR and CDR2 is SFDVKD. V dropped 2 bases and J dropped 1 base, with 11 bases sitting between them. The CDR3 reads CATSDSVGGSNQPQHF. Written as DNA, the CDR3 is TGTGCCACCAGTGATTCGGTAGGGGGAAGCAATCAGCCCCAGCATTTT.

In nucleotides, the CDR3 is TGTGCCAGCAGTCCCGTAAGTTCCTTAACAGGGAGCTCCTACAATGAGCAGTTCTTC. This encodes CASSPVSSLTGSSYNEQFF. The rearrangement joins TRBV6-2 or TRBV6-3 to TRBJ2-1, with D possibly TRBD1 on 6 matching bases. V was cut by 5 bases and J by 0 bases, with 23 bases left in between. CDR1 is MNHEY, CDR2 SVGEGT, per germline. The CDR3 runs to 19 residues.

The V and J genes are TRBV19 and TRBJ1-1; 7 bases line up with TRBD1. CDR1 and CDR2 (germline): LNHDA, SQIVND (reference sequence). This CDR3 region has 13 residues. Germline trimming cut 5 bases from V and 9 bases from J; bases unmatched to any gene: 9. The CDR3 loop is CASSLNQGVKAFF. Written as DNA, the CDR3 is TGTGCCAGTAGTTTGAATCAGGGGGTTAAAGCTTTCTTT. Combining the CDR3 with reference TRBV19 and TRBJ1-1 gives the whole variable domain DGGITQSPKYLFRKEGQNVTLSCEQNLNHDAMYWYRQDPGQGLRLIYYSQIVNDFQKGDIAEGYSVSREKKESFPLTVTSAQKNPTAFYLCASSLNQGVKAFFGQGTRLTVV.

In regard to this clone: The same CDR3 can be traced to other DNA sequences in this sample. The V gene is TRBV9, the J gene TRBJ2-7; D not resolved. CDR1 SGDLS and CDR2 YYNGEE come from the germline V gene. V lost 0 bases and J 0 bases, leaving 7 bases between the germline ends. The CDR3 covers 14 residues. The CDR3 loop reads CASSVGTASYEQYF. The CDR3 DNA is TGTGCCAGCAGCGTAGGAACAGCCTCCTACGAGCAGTACTTC.

The CDR3 DNA is TGTGCCAGCAGCCTCGGGGGCCGGGGGGATAGCTATGGCTACACCTTC. Its translation: CASSLGGRGDSYGYTF. The chain combines TRBV27 with TRBJ1-2; maybe TRBD1 (6 bases). Germline V gene lookup returns CDR1 MNHEY and CDR2 SMNVEV (reference sequence). The CDR3 runs to 16 residues. V lost 6 bases to trimming and J lost 4 bases, with 21 bases between them.

V usage is TRBV6-6 and J usage is TRBJ2-3; 11 nucleotides agree with TRBD2. Germline CDR1 is MNHNY and CDR2 is SVGAGI (reference sequence). With 6 bases clipped from V and 4 bases from J, the junction kept 3 bases outside the gene matches. This CDR3 spans 14 amino acids. The CDR3 DNA reads as TGTGCCAGCAGAACTAGCGGGGGCGCAGATACGCAGTATTTT. Its protein is CASRTSGGADTQYF.

This rearrangement joins TRBV11-3 to TRBJ2-1; weak D call: TRBD2 (6 bases). This CDR3 is built from 14 residues. V was trimmed by 1 base and J by 2 bases, leaving 6 bases between them. Per the germline V gene, CDR1 is SGHNT and CDR2 is YENEEA. The CDR3 protein is CASSLGTTYNEQFF. The CDR3 DNA follows: TGTGCCAGCAGCTTAGGGACTACCTACAATGAGCAGTTCTTC.

This clone was recorded once. The CDR3 region has the DNA TGTGCCAGCAGTTTATCCAACAGGGGATGGAACACCGGGGAGCTGTTTTTT. Translating gives CASSLSNRGWNTGELFF. This chain joins TRBV28 and TRBJ2-2; 7 bases line up with TRBD1. J gave up 1 base and V 1 base, and 6 bases lay outside the gene matches. Germline V gives CDR1 MDHEN, CDR2 SYDVKM. The CDR3 loop spans 17 amino acids.

The gene calls are TRBV12-3 or TRBV12-4 and TRBJ1-4; D call uncertain. The V end was cut by 8 bases, the J end by 8 bases, with 9 bases between. The CDR3 runs to 11 residues. The CDR3 sequence is CASGVGEKLFF. CDR3 DNA sequence: TGTGCCAGCGGTGTGGGCGAAAAACTGTTTTTT.

The chain joins TRBV14 to TRBJ2-7; D uncertain. The CDR3 covers 13 residues. The germline CDR1 and CDR2 sequences are SGHDN and FVKESK. V was trimmed by 3 bases and J by 1 base, leaving 7 bases between them. This CDR3 reads CASSQVTSYEQYF. The CDR3 nucleotides are TGTGCCAGCAGCCAGGTTACTTCCTACGAGCAGTACTTC.

The chain uses TRBV6-6 and TRBJ2-4; the D gene is possibly TRBD2 (5 bases). Trimming took off 2 bases at V and 6 bases at J, with 11 bases between the two ends. The germline CDR1 and CDR2 sequences are MNHNY and SVGAGI (reference sequence). There are 14 residues in the CDR3. The CDR3 nucleotides read TGTGCCAGCAGTTACAAACTAGATATAAACATTCAGTACTTC. Its translation: CASSYKLDINIQYF.

The chain carries TRBV12-3 or TRBV12-4 and TRBJ2-3; 7 bases match TRBD1. Trimming took 7 bases from V and 1 from J; bases not matched to a gene: 2. The CDR3 has 13 amino acids. The CDR3 sequence is CASIDRGTDTQYF. CDR3 DNA sequence: TGTGCCAGCATTGACAGGGGCACAGATACGCAGTATTTT.

This clone was counted a few times. The genes are TRBV7-2 and TRBJ1-5; D is ambiguous. The germline CDR1 and CDR2 sequences are SGHTA and FQGNSA. The CDR3 length is 15 residues. The V and J ends lost 5 bases and 7 bases respectively, with 18 bases between them. CDR3 protein: CASSKFGGVGQPQHF. DNA of the CDR3: TGTGCCAGCAGCAAATTTGGCGGGGTGGGGCAGCCCCAGCATTTT.

The chain combines TRBV19 with TRBJ2-2; 8 positions match TRBD2. The CDR3 contains 17 residues. V was pared by 8 bases and J by 4 bases, with 15 bases of the junction left unmatched. Germline V gene data show CDR1 as LNHDA and CDR2 as SQIVND (reference sequence). In DNA, the CDR3 is TGTGCCAGTGGATTTGAGGTTGTTAGCGGGATCACCGGGGAGCTGTTTTTT. Its protein product is CASGFEVVSGITGELFF.

The chain employs TRBV27 and TRBJ2-7; 9 bases align to TRBD1. Trimming at V came to 6 bases and at J to 5 bases, leaving 11 bases not matched to a gene. Germline CDR1 and CDR2: MNHEY and SMNVEV (reference sequence). The CDR3 is 15 residues long. Here the CDR3 reads CASSRPGTGNHEQYF. As DNA, the CDR3 is TGTGCCAGCAGCCGCCCCGGGACAGGGAACCACGAGCAGTACTTC.

The chain joins TRBV5-1 to TRBJ1-3; D unresolved. With 2 bases removed from V and 2 bases from J, the gap between germline ends came to 5 bases. The CDR3 totals 13 residues. Germline CDR1 reads SGHRS; CDR2 reads YFSETQ. CDR3 nucleotides: TGCGCCAGCAGCTTAAGCCCTGGAAACACCATATATTTT. Translated: CASSLSPGNTIYF.

This chain links TRBV11-2 with TRBJ1-4; TRBD1 matches at 9 bases. V dropped 3 bases and J dropped 2; count of bases not matched to a gene: 1. The germline V gene encodes CDR1 SGHAT and CDR2 FQNNGV. The CDR3 loop spans 15 amino acids. In DNA form, the CDR3 reads TGTGCCAGCAGCTTGGACAGGGGCACTAATGAAAAACTGTTTTTT. Translating it yields CASSLDRGTNEKLFF.

This clone is a singleton in its sample. The CDR3 sequence is CASSSYSLSGIPYEQYF. The CDR3 coding sequence is TGTGCCAGCAGCTCGTACTCCCTTAGCGGGATCCCCTACGAGCAGTACTTC. The chain links TRBV7-2 to TRBJ2-7; TRBD2 matches 8 bases. The CDR3 length is 17 residues. Unmatched junction bases numbered 13, after V lost 4 bases and J lost 2 bases. Germline CDR1 and CDR2: SGHTA and FQGNSA. Using reference TRBV7-2 and TRBJ2-7 for the parts outside the CDR3, the full variable domain is GAGVSQSPSNKVTEKGKDVELRCDPISGHTALYWYRQSLGQGLEFLIYFQGNSAPDKSGLPSDRFSAERTGGSVSTLTIQRTQQEDSAVYLCASSSYSLSGIPYEQYFGPGTRLTVT.

This chain joins TRBV6-5 and TRBJ2-7; TRBD1 matches 10 bases. CDR1 is MNHEY and CDR2 is SVGAGI in the germline V gene. Unmatched junction bases numbered 9, after V lost 10 bases and J lost 6 bases. This CDR3 has 13 residues. CDR3 region: CATPAGTGVEQYF. CDR3 bases: TGTGCCACCCCAGCCGGGACAGGGGTCGAGCAGTACTTC.

The V gene is TRBV10-3, the J gene TRBJ2-7; maybe TRBD2 (5 bases). Germline CDR1 and CDR2: ENHRY and SYGVKD. There are 13 residues in the CDR3. Trimming removed 4 bases from V and 5 bases from J, with 12 bases in between. In DNA, the CDR3 is TGTGCCATCAGTGTGGGGTCGGGGAACGAGCAGTACTTC. Translating it yields CAISVGSGNEQYF.

This clone was seen a handful of times. The chain couples TRBV7-2 to TRBJ2-1; TRBD2 agrees at 10 bases. The CDR3 has 15 amino acids. V shed 5 bases and J 5 bases; nucleotides not matched to a gene: 6. Germline values: CDR1 SGHTA, CDR2 FQGNSA. The CDR3 DNA sequence: TGTGCCAGCAGCCTCAGCGGGGGGGCCCACAATGAGCAGTTCTTC. Translated, it gives CASSLSGGAHNEQFF.

V usage is TRBV5-4 and J usage is TRBJ1-1, with 7 bases matching TRBD1. After removal of 6 bases from V and 5 bases from J, the junction contained 7 bases not matched to a gene. Per germline, CDR1 SGHNT and CDR2 YYREEE (reference sequence). This CDR3 is 13 amino acids long. The CDR3 DNA reads as TGTGCCAGCATTAGACAGGGTAAGACTGAAGCTTTCTTT. This codes for CASIRQGKTEAFF.

This sequence joins TRBV5-1 and TRBJ1-4; D call uncertain. Germline V gene lookup returns CDR1 SGHRS and CDR2 YFSETQ. V was cut by 4 bases and J by 4 bases, with 11 bases left in between. The CDR3 has 14 amino acids. CDR3 in DNA: TGCGCCAGCAGCCATGGACGGGATAATGAAAAACTGTTTTTT. The encoded protein is CASSHGRDNEKLFF.

The rearrangement uses TRBV24-1 and TRBJ2-4; 11 bases agree with TRBD1. This CDR3 contains 16 residues. The junction had 3 bases not matched to a gene; V was cut back by 4 bases and J by 2 bases. Per the germline V gene, CDR1 is KGHDR and CDR2 is SFDVKD. CDR3 sequence: CATSEGDRGSKNIQYF. CDR3 DNA: TGTGCCACCAGTGAGGGGGACAGGGGGTCCAAAAACATTCAGTACTTC.

This chain uses TRBV28 with TRBJ1-3; 11 nucleotides line up with TRBD1. V shed 5 bases, J shed 4 bases, and the junction held 7 bases outside the gene matches. The CDR3 contains 16 residues. Germline CDR1 and CDR2: MDHEN and SYDVKM. DNA for the CDR3: TGTGCCAGCAGTACAGGACAGGGGGCGCAAGGAAACACCATATATTTT. Its protein product is CASSTGQGAQGNTIYF.

The chain links TRBV5-6 to TRBJ1-1; no definite D call. V dropped 5 bases and J dropped 1 base, with 12 bases sitting between them. The germline CDR1 and CDR2 sequences are SGHDT and YYEEEE. The CDR3 contains 14 residues. CDR3 sequence (DNA): TGTGCCAGCAGTTTTAGTGTAACGAACACTGAAGCTTTCTTT. It encodes CASSFSVTNTEAFF.

The chain carries TRBV27 and TRBJ1-6, with TRBD1 as a possible D gene (5 bases). Trimming cost V 5 bases and J 7 bases, with 15 bases left between them. Germline CDR1 and CDR2: MNHEY and SMNVEV (reference sequence). There are 15 residues in the CDR3. The CDR3 here is CASSDQGIWNSPLHF. DNA of the CDR3: TGTGCCAGCAGTGACCAGGGAATTTGGAATTCACCCCTCCACTTT.

The chain has TRBV18 and TRBJ2-2; possible D gene TRBD1, 6 bases. V shed 4 bases and J shed 6 bases, with 12 bases lying between them. This CDR3 is built from 14 residues. CDR1 and CDR2 (germline): KGHSH, LQKENI. CDR3 DNA: TGTGCCAGCTCACAAGGACAGCCGGCCGGGGAGCTGTTTTTT. Protein product: CASSQGQPAGELFF.

This clone was counted once. The same CDR3 is also encoded by other DNA sequences in this sample. The chain recombines TRBV19 with TRBJ2-6; 7 bases line up with TRBD1. V was clipped by 4 bases and J by 2 bases; unmatched bases: 2. The germline V gene encodes CDR1 LNHDA and CDR2 SQIVND (reference sequence). There are 15 residues in the CDR3. CDR3 amino acids: CASSTDRAGANVLTF. CDR3 sequence (DNA): TGTGCCAGTAGTACTGACAGGGCTGGGGCCAACGTCCTGACTTTC.